What follows are 19 T cell receptor beta chains derived from one specimen sequenced in a study of blood T cells in healthy people across ages. A second PCR of roughly 7 to 11 cycles used a sample-barcoded 5' primer and a J-beta primer mix. TCRdb recomputed calls from the 5' RACE reads with MiXCR, one row per CDR3 protein. The sample lists some 1,800,000 distinct CDR3 sequences, more than 35% seen once, with 23% in the top ten. Sequencing input: blood. The receptors originated from a human donor in good health.

This sequence joins TRBV10-2 and TRBJ1-1; D gene unclear. Germline V lookup: CDR1 WSHSY, CDR2 SAAADI. CDR3 length: 12 amino acids. V lost 6 bases to trimming and J lost 6 bases, with 11 bases between them. CDR3 loop: CASSHRNPEAFF. CDR3 nucleotides: TGCGCCAGCAGCCACCGAAACCCTGAAGCTTTCTTT.

The chain has TRBV10-3 and TRBJ1-1, with D uncertain. The CDR3 loop spans 11 amino acids. Germline CDR1 reads ENHRY; CDR2 reads SYGVKD. V was clipped by 2 bases and J by 5 bases, with 3 bases between them. CDR3 sequence (DNA): TGTGCCATCAGTGAGGTGACTGAAGCTTTCTTT. The encoded protein is CAISEVTEAFF.

The chain employs TRBV5-5 and TRBJ1-1, with a tentative D call TRBD1 (5 bases). This CDR3 is 16 amino acids long. Between the trimmed V and J ends, which lost 1 base and 0 bases, there was a span of 13 bases. Germline CDR1 reads SGHKS; CDR2 reads YYEKEE (reference sequence). The CDR3 spells CASSLSAGWMNTEAFF. The CDR3 coding sequence is TGTGCCAGCAGCTTGTCGGCAGGGTGGATGAACACTGAAGCTTTCTTT. Variable domain in full (rest from reference TRBV5-5 and TRBJ1-1): DAGVTQSPTHLIKTRGQQVTLRCSPISGHKSVSWYQQVLGQGPQFIFQYYEKEERGRGNFPDRFSARQFPNYSSELNVNALLLGDSALYLCASSLSAGWMNTEAFFGQGTRLTVV.

The V and J genes are TRBV4-1 and TRBJ1-1; D ambiguous. The CDR3 contains 16 residues. Germline assignment: CDR1 MGHRA and CDR2 YSYEKL. With 2 bases removed from V and 0 bases from J, the gap between germline ends came to 13 bases. CDR3 coding DNA: TGCGCCAGCAGCCAAATTTCTGGGATCGTGAACACTGAAGCTTTCTTT. Translated, it gives CASSQISGIVNTEAFF.

The chain carries TRBV28 and TRBJ1-4; no firm D call. The length of the CDR3 is 12 residues. CDR1 and CDR2 from the germline V gene are MDHEN and SYDVKM. V was clipped by 6 bases and J by 6 bases, with 8 bases between them. Here the CDR3 DNA reads TGTGCCAGCAGCCTAAATTATGAAAAACTGTTTTTT. Translated, it gives CASSLNYEKLFF.

The chain recombines TRBV27 with TRBJ1-2, with D tentatively TRBD1 (6 bases). V shed 8 bases and J shed 0 bases, with 13 bases lying between them. The CDR3 runs 14 residues. Germline loops: CDR1 MNHEY, CDR2 SMNVEV (reference sequence). CDR3 nucleotides: TGTGCCAGCGGCAAGGACAGAGCTAACTATGGCTACACCTTC. Amino acids: CASGKDRANYGYTF.

This clonotype was seen just once. The CDR3: CSVPPAGRGNGYTF. The CDR3 DNA reads as TGCAGCGTTCCCCCGGCGGGCAGGGGTAATGGCTACACCTTC. This chain uses TRBV29-1 with TRBJ1-2; weak D call: TRBD1 (6 bases). The germline gives CDR1 SQVTM, CDR2 ANQGSEA. V was pared by 5 bases and J by 6 bases, with 19 bases between. The CDR3 contains 14 residues.

This clonotype was seen a handful of times. The V gene is TRBV20-1, the J gene TRBJ1-2; tentative D call: TRBD1 (6 bases). V shed 2 bases and J shed 4 bases, with 11 bases lying between them. This CDR3 region has 13 residues. Germline assignment: CDR1 DFQATT and CDR2 SNEGSKA (reference sequence). The CDR3 DNA follows: TGCAGTGCTAGAAGGGGGGAGAGCTATGGCTACACCTTC. The encoded protein is CSARRGESYGYTF.

The V and J genes are TRBV12-3 or TRBV12-4 and TRBJ2-7; TRBD1 matches 7 bases. After removal of 5 bases from V and 6 bases from J, the junction contained 7 bases not matched to a gene. The CDR3 is made up of 13 amino acids. CDR3 region: CASSLGTVAEQYF. In DNA, the CDR3 is TGTGCCAGCAGTCTCGGGACAGTGGCCGAGCAGTACTTC.

This clonotype was seen a few times. The rearrangement joins TRBV27 to TRBJ2-3, with TRBD2 matching over 7 bases. CDR1 and CDR2 from the germline V gene are MNHEY and SMNVEV (reference sequence). Germline trimming cut 3 bases from V and 4 bases from J; bases unmatched to any gene: 7. The CDR3 sequence is 15 residues long. CDR3 sequence reads: CASSFTGGRPDTQYF. CDR3 bases: TGTGCCAGCAGTTTCACCGGGGGGAGGCCAGATACGCAGTATTTT.

V is TRBV29-1 and J is TRBJ2-1; weak D call: TRBD2 (6 bases). Germline CDR1 and CDR2: SQVTM and ANQGSEA. Trimming stripped 6 bases from V and 3 bases from J, with 12 bases between. The length of the CDR3 is 13 residues. CDR3 nucleotides: TGCAGCGTGCGGGACGTTTACTACAATGAGCAGTTCTTC. Translation: CSVRDVYYNEQFF.

The chain employs TRBV12-3 or TRBV12-4 and TRBJ1-2; TRBD1 matches at 7 bases. The CDR3 loop spans 13 amino acids. V shed 5 bases, J shed 6 bases, and the junction held 6 bases outside the gene matches. This chain's CDR3 is CASSPGQMDGYTF. CDR3 DNA sequence: TGTGCCAGCAGTCCGGGACAGATGGATGGCTACACCTTC.

The chain links TRBV28 to TRBJ2-1, with D uncertain. This CDR3 is built from 10 residues. Trimming removed 5 bases from V and 9 bases from J, with 5 bases in between. Germline V CDR1 and CDR2: MDHEN, SYDVKM. As DNA, the CDR3 is TGTGCCAGCAGTAACTTTGAGCAGTTCTTC. This gives the protein CASSNFEQFF.

The chain uses TRBV7-3 and TRBJ2-1; D tentatively fits TRBD1 or TRBD2 (5 bases each). Germline assignment: CDR1 SGHTA and CDR2 FQGTGA. The CDR3 sequence is 16 residues long. V dropped 4 bases and J dropped 6 bases, with 19 bases sitting between them. CDR3 residues: CASSSEGRGYFNEQFF. The CDR3 DNA sequence: TGTGCCAGCAGCTCCGAGGGACGCGGATATTTCAATGAGCAGTTCTTC.

The chain has TRBV20-1 and TRBJ2-7; 9 nucleotides line up with TRBD2. CDR1 and CDR2 from the germline V gene are DFQATT and SNEGSKA (reference sequence). V shed 6 bases and J 4 bases; nucleotides not matched to a gene: 7. CDR3 length equals 13 residues. The DNA of the CDR3 is TGCAGTGCACTCAGCGGGGGGACGTACGAGCAGTACTTC. This encodes CSALSGGTYEQYF.

This rearrangement joins TRBV20-1 to TRBJ2-7; D may be TRBD1 (6 bases). Trimming shortened V by 4 bases and J by 5 bases, and 15 bases separated the two germline ends. Germline V lookup: CDR1 DFQATT, CDR2 SNEGSKA (reference sequence). This CDR3 has 13 amino acids. The CDR3 sequence: CSANTGRFNEQYF. The CDR3 region has the DNA TGCAGTGCTAACACAGGGAGATTCAACGAGCAGTACTTC.

V gene TRBV4-1 combines with J gene TRBJ2-5; 9 nucleotides align to TRBD1. The J call may be in error: the DNA end matches TRBJ2-7 better. The CDR3 has 16 amino acids. CDR1 is MGHRA, CDR2 YSYEKL, per germline. The CDR3 bases are TGCGCCAGCAGCCAGATGGGACAGGGAGGGAGAGTCGAGCAGTACTTC. Translating it yields CASSQMGQGGRVEQYF.

The chain recombines TRBV4-1 with TRBJ1-1, with a tentative D call TRBD1 (5 bases). CDR1 MGHRA and CDR2 YSYEKL come from the germline V gene. V was shortened by 1 base and J by 8 bases, with 11 bases between the two germline ends. CDR3 size: 13 residues. This chain's CDR3 is CASSQGGPSEAFF. The DNA of the CDR3 is TGCGCCAGCAGCCAAGGGGGACCCTCCGAAGCTTTCTTT.

The rearrangement uses TRBV6-5 and TRBJ1-1; 7 bases agree with TRBD1. The V gene's germline CDR1 is MNHEY and CDR2 SVGAGI. This CDR3 comprises 16 residues. V trimming: 0 bases; J trimming: 3 bases; junction bases outside the gene matches: 7. CDR3 amino acids: CASSYSIAQGYTEAFF. The DNA for the CDR3 is TGTGCCAGCAGTTACTCGATAGCACAGGGGTACACTGAAGCTTTCTTT.